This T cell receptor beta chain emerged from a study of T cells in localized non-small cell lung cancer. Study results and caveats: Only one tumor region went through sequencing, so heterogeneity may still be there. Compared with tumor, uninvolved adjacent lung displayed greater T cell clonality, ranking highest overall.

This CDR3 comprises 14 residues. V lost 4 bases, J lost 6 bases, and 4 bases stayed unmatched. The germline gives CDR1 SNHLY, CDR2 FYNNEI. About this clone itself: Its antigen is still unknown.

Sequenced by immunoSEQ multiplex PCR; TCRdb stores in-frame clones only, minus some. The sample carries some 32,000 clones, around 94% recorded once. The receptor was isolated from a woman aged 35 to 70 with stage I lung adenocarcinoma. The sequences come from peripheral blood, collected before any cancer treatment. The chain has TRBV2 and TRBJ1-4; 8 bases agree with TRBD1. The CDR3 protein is CASSGTGGYEKLFF. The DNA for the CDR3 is TGTGCCAGCAGTGGTACAGGGGGATATGAAAAACTGTTTTTT.